This T cell receptor beta chain was sequenced for a study of response to subunit inactivated influenza vaccine. Study conclusions and caveats: The study's authors posited that every seasonal influenza vaccination enlists few new T cells.

Germline CDR1 is DFQATT and CDR2 is SNEGSKA (reference sequence). The CDR3 runs to 17 residues. The junction had 8 bases not matched to a gene; V was cut back by 3 bases and J by 4 bases. In regard to this clonotype: The antigen remains unidentified.

TCRdb recomputed calls from the RT-PCR reads with MiXCR, one row per CDR3 protein. The table has 400,000 to 550,000 distinct CDR3 sequences, about 25% seen once. The clonotype comes from a man over 45 who received an inactivated influenza vaccine. The chain carries TRBV20-1 and TRBJ2-5; TRBD2 agrees at 16 bases. The sequences come from CD4+ T cells sorted from PBMCs, collected 5 days after vaccination. CDR3 loop: CSARGTSGGAISETQYF. The CDR3 coding sequence is TGCAGTGCTAGGGGGACTAGCGGGGGGGCTATCTCAGAGACCCAGTACTTC.